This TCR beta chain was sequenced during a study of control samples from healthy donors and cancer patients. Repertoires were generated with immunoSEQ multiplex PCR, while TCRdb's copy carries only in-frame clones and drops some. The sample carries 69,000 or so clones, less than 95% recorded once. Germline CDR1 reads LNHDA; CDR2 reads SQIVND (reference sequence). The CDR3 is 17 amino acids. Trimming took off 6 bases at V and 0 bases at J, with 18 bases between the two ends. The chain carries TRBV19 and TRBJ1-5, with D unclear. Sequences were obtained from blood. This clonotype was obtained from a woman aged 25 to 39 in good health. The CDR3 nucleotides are TGTGCCAGTAGAGCTACGACTTCGGGGAATAGCAATCAGCCCCAGCATTTT. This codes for CASRATTSGNSNQPQHF.